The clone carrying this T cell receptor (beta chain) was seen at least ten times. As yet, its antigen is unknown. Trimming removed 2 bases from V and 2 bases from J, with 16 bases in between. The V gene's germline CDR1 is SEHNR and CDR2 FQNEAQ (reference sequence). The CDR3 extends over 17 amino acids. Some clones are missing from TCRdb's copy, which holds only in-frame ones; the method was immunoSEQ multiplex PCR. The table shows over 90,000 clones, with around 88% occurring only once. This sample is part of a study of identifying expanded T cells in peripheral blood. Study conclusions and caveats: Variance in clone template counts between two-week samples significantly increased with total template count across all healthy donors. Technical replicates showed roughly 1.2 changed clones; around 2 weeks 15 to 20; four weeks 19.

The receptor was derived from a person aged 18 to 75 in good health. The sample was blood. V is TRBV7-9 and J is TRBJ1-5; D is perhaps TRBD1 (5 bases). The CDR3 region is CASSLIGETVRNQPQHF. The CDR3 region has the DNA TGTGCCAGCAGCTTAATTGGCGAGACAGTACGCAATCAGCCCCAGCATTTT.